This T cell receptor beta chain stems from a study of response to subunit inactivated influenza vaccine. This clonotype turned up a few times. TCRdb analysed the RT-PCR reads with MiXCR anew, one entry per CDR3 protein. The table includes about 650,000 distinct CDR3 sequences, approximately 15% detected once. CDR3 size: 15 residues. V dropped 1 base and J dropped 2 bases, with 12 bases sitting between them. The germline V gene has CDR1 SGHTA and CDR2 FQGNSA. The chain uses TRBV7-2 and TRBJ2-7; D gene ambiguous. Sequenced material: PBMCs from blood, taken roughly 12 days after vaccination. The clonotype comes from a man over 45 who received an inactivated influenza vaccine. The CDR3 loop is CASSLEKTVTYEQYF. DNA of the CDR3: TGTGCCAGCAGCTTAGAGAAGACGGTAACCTACGAGCAGTACTTC. The variable domain in full, with the rest retrieved from reference TRBV7-2 and TRBJ2-7, is GAGVSQSPSNKVTEKGKDVELRCDPISGHTALYWYRQSLGQGLEFLIYFQGNSAPDKSGLPSDRFSAERTGGSVSTLTIQRTQQEDSAVYLCASSLEKTVTYEQYFGPGTRLTVT.